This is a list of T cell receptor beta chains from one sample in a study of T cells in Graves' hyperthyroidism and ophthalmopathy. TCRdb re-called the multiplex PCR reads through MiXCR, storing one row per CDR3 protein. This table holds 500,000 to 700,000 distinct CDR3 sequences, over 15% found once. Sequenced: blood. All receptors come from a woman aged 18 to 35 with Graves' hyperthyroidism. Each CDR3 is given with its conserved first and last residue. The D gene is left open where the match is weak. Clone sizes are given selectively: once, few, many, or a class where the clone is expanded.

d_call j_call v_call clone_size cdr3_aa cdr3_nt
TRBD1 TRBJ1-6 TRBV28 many CASSPWTGGNNSPLHF TGTGCCAGCAGCCCGTGGACAGGGGGCAACAATTCACCCCTCCACTTT
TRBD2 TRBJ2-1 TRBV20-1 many CSARGTSGGAVEQFF TGCAGTGCACGAGGGACTAGCGGGGGGGCCGTTGAGCAGTTCTTC
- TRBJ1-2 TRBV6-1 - CASSFDSAGGYTF TGTGCCAGCAGTTTCGACAGTGCGGGTGGCTACACCTTC
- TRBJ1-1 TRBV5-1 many CASSPGGGSDTEAFF TGCGCCAGCAGCCCGGGAGGGGGGTCGGACACTGAAGCTTTCTTT
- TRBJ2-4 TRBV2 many CASSDLLISGYIQYF TGTGCCAGCAGTGATCTACTCATCAGTGGGTACATTCAGTACTTC
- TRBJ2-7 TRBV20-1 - CSATGNSYEQYF TGCAGTGCCACAGGGAATTCCTACGAGCAGTACTTC
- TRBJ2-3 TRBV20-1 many CSARTAPGNTQYF TGCAGTGCAAGGACGGCCCCAGGCAATACGCAGTATTTT
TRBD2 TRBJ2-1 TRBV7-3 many CASSRLAGDNEQFF TGTGCCAGCAGCCGACTAGCGGGGGACAATGAGCAGTTCTTC
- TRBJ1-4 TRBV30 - CAWSSGVLNEKLFF TGTGCCTGGAGCTCCGGGGTTTTGAATGAAAAACTGTTTTTT
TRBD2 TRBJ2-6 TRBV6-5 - CASSYLRGEGPGANVLTF TGTGCCAGCAGTTACTTGCGGGGGGAGGGCCCTGGGGCCAACGTCCTGACTTTC
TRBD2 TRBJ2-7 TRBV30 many CAWSGGLAGDEQYF TGTGCCTGGAGTGGGGGACTAGCGGGAGACGAGCAGTACTTC
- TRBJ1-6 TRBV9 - CASSGSRESSPLHF TGTGCCAGCAGCGGATCAAGGGAGTCCTCACCCCTCCACTTT
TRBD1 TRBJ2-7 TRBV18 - CASSHRQGDYEQYF TGTGCCAGCTCACACAGACAGGGGGACTACGAGCAGTACTTC
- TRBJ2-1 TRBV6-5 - CASSYTILVNEQFF TGTGCCAGCAGTTACACAATACTAGTCAATGAGCAGTTCTTC
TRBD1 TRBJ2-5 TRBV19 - CASSLLGQGKETQYF TGTGCCAGTAGCCTACTGGGACAGGGAAAAGAGACCCAGTACTTC
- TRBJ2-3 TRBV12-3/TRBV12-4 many CASSFTGSTDTQYF TGTGCCAGCAGTTTCACGGGGAGCACAGATACGCAGTATTTT
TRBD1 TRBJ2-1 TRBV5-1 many CASSLARDRGSYNEQFF TGCGCCAGCAGCTTGGCCCGGGACAGGGGGTCCTACAATGAGCAGTTCTTC
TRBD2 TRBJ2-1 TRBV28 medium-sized CASSLLAGGSQGDNEQFF TGTGCCAGCAGTTTATTAGCGGGAGGCAGCCAGGGGGACAATGAGCAGTTCTTC